This T cell receptor beta chain stems from a study of early T cells in non-severe SARS-CoV-2 infection. Background on the study: Unsorted whole-blood RNA was sequenced in bulk, leaving chains unpaired. Findings of the study overall: The matching step, a VDJdb search, favored anti-spike CD8 responses and missed private and CD4 specificities.

This clonotype was seen ten or more times. Its target is unknown. Individual cDNA molecules carried attached unique molecular identifiers. MiXCR, run by TCRdb on the 5' RACE reads, gives a single entry per CDR3 protein. The data hold 95,000 to 100,000 distinct CDR3 sequences, with around 13% observed a single time. The CDR3 totals 13 residues. Germline V gene data show CDR1 as MDHEN and CDR2 as SYDVKM. V was pared by 6 bases and J by 4 bases, with 2 bases of the junction left unmatched. Sequenced input: whole blood. This rearrangement joins TRBV28 to TRBJ1-2, with 10 bases fitting TRBD1. The origin of this receptor is an adult who was a healthcare worker with PCR-confirmed SARS-CoV-2 infection or an uninfected control (not recorded which). The CDR3 region is CASRGQGGYGYTF. In nucleotides, the CDR3 is TGTGCCAGCAGAGGACAGGGGGGCTATGGCTACACCTTC.